One sample yielded the 7 T cell receptor beta chains listed below, sequenced in a study of T-cell reconstitution after alpha-beta-depleted transplantation in children. The TCRbeta library was prepared with unique molecular identifiers. Via MiXCR, TCRdb re-called the PCR reads, giving one row per CDR3 protein. The table includes approximately 630,000 distinct CDR3 sequences, less than 15% detected once. Sequencing was performed on PBMCs, taken before TCRalphabeta/CD19-depleted stem cell transplant. The receptors were gathered from a girl aged 2 to 9 with congenital amegakaryocytic thrombocytopenia, due to receive a stem cell transplant.

This clonotype has a count of ten or more. This sequence joins TRBV7-2 and TRBJ2-1, with 9 nucleotides matching TRBD2. CDR1 SGHTA and CDR2 FQGNSA come from the germline V gene. The CDR3 length is 15 residues. The junction had 8 bases not matched to a gene; V was cut back by 7 bases and J by 4 bases. Written as DNA, the CDR3 is TGTGCCAGCACCCCCGGTAGCGGGGGATACAATGAGCAGTTCTTC. Its translation is CASTPGSGGYNEQFF.

This sequence joins TRBV28 and TRBJ2-7; maybe TRBD1 (6 bases). V lost 5 bases, J lost 1 base, and 15 bases lay in between. In germline, CDR1 is MDHEN, CDR2 SYDVKM. The CDR3 contains 15 residues. Here the CDR3 DNA reads TGTGCCAGCAGTCGATTTAGGACAGCGTCCTACGAGCAGTACTTC. It yields the protein CASSRFRTASYEQYF.

There are a few counts of this clonotype. The chain employs TRBV5-1 and TRBJ2-7; 8 bases match TRBD2. Germline V gene sequence: CDR1 SGHRS, CDR2 YFSETQ. V shed 4 bases and J 0 bases; nucleotides not matched to a gene: 12. The CDR3 totals 17 residues. The CDR3 region is CASSDHTSGPSSYEQYF. In DNA, the CDR3 is TGCGCCAGCAGCGACCATACTAGCGGCCCAAGCTCCTACGAGCAGTACTTC.

The chain joins TRBV20-1 to TRBJ2-1; TRBD2 matches 11 bases. This CDR3 is built from 16 residues. With 3 bases clipped from V and 2 bases from J, the junction kept 6 bases outside the gene matches. Germline CDR1 DFQATT, CDR2 SNEGSKA (reference sequence). The CDR3 spells CSARGGTSGTYNEQFF. The CDR3, as DNA: TGCAGTGCTAGGGGGGGGACTAGCGGAACCTACAATGAGCAGTTCTTC.

This clonotype was seen a few times. The chain has TRBV7-9 and TRBJ2-1, with D maybe TRBD1 (6 bases). V dropped 5 bases and J dropped 12 bases, with 17 bases sitting between them. The CDR3 sequence is 13 residues long. Germline CDR1 SEHNR, CDR2 FQNEAQ (reference sequence). CDR3 in DNA: TGTGCCAGCAGCCACCCCGTCAAGACAGGGCAGTTCTTC. Translation gives CASSHPVKTGQFF.

This clonotype showed up just a few times. The chain recombines TRBV7-9 with TRBJ1-1; D might be TRBD1 (5 bases). The germline gives CDR1 SEHNR, CDR2 FQNEAQ (reference sequence). V gave up 1 base and J gave up 6 bases, with 6 bases separating them. CDR3 length equals 12 residues. This CDR3 is CASSLGQPEAFF. The CDR3 nucleotides are TGTGCCAGCAGCTTAGGACAGCCTGAAGCTTTCTTT.

The chain is built from TRBV7-9 and TRBJ2-1; D unresolved. The CDR3 has 12 amino acids. V lost 8 bases and J 7 bases, leaving 12 bases between the germline ends. CDR1 and CDR2 (germline): SEHNR, FQNEAQ (reference sequence). CDR3 loop: CASVSRVNEQFF. DNA of the CDR3: TGTGCCAGCGTCAGTCGGGTAAATGAGCAGTTCTTC. Full variable domain (remainder filled in from reference TRBV7-9 and TRBJ2-1): DTGVSQNPRHKITKRGQNVTFRCDPISEHNRLYWYRQTLGQGPEFLTYFQNEAQLEKSRLLSDRFSAERPKGSFSTLEIQRTEQGDSAMYLCASVSRVNEQFFGPGTRLTVL.